Below, one T cell receptor beta chain is given with its context. What it recognizes is unknown. These data are taken from a study of T cell responses to AZD1222 COVID-19 vaccine. Study-level findings and limits: At study baseline, merely roughly 6 AZD1222 recipients were seropositive.

The CDR3 runs to 15 residues. The ends lost 4 bases at V and 0 bases at J; junction bases unmatched: 1. Looked up from germline, CDR1 is LGHDT and CDR2 is YNNKEL (reference sequence). Sequencing was performed with immunoSEQ multiplex PCR; in TCRdb, only in-frame clones are kept and a portion is missing. The sample gives about 140,000 clones, about 93% of which show up once; roughly 4% is in the top ten. Here the sequenced sample was peripheral blood, taken 28 days after the second AZD1222 dose. This chain links TRBV3-1 (or the pseudogene TRBV3-2) with TRBJ2-2; TRBD2 aligns across 8 bases. The clonotype comes from an adult who received the AZD1222 COVID-19 vaccine. CDR3 sequence (DNA): TGTGCCAGCAGCCCGGGAGGGCCGAACACCGGGGAGCTGTTTTTT. Its protein is CASSPGGPNTGELFF.